The 32 T cell receptor beta chains listed next were all sequenced from one sample in a study of beta chain features in type 1 diabetes. Expressed TCRB transcripts were sequenced, since all the RNA that had been isolated was reverse transcribed. TCRdb keeps only in-frame clones here, not all; method: immunoSEQ multiplex PCR. The sample holds 450,000 to 550,000 clones, roughly 31% seen once. Material for sequencing was naive CD4+ T cells from blood. The receptor set was obtained from a man aged 18 to 30 in good health.

The sample holds a few counts of this clone. V usage is TRBV29-1 and J usage is TRBJ2-5; TRBD2 aligns across 9 bases. The V gene end was trimmed by 4 bases and the J gene end by 0 bases; junction bases not matched to a gene: 6. Germline CDR1 SQVTM, CDR2 ANQGSEA. This CDR3 is 15 amino acids long. CDR3 nucleotide sequence: TGCAGCGTTGGGTTGGCTAGCGGGGACCAAGAGACCCAGTACTTC. Protein: CSVGLASGDQETQYF.

The V and J genes are TRBV30 and TRBJ2-5; possible D gene TRBD2, 6 bases. Trimming removed 0 bases at V and 3 bases at J, with 23 bases between. Germline V gives CDR1 GTSNPN, CDR2 SVGIG (reference sequence). CDR3 length: 18 amino acids. The CDR3 region is CAWSVIRRTSTRKETQYF. The CDR3 DNA reads TGTGCCTGGAGTGTAATACGTCGAACTAGCACCCGTAAAGAGACCCAGTACTTC. The variable domain in full, completed from reference TRBV30 and TRBJ2-5, reads SQTIHQWPATLVQPVGSPLSLECTVEGTSNPNLYWYRQAAGRGLQLLFYSVGIGQISSEVPQNLSASRPQDRQFILSSKKLLLSDSGFYLCAWSVIRRTSTRKETQYFGPGTRLLVL.

The chain links TRBV5-4 to TRBJ2-3; TRBD2 might be the D (6 bases). Per germline, CDR1 SGHNT and CDR2 YYREEE (reference sequence). CDR3 length equals 14 residues. V dropped 4 bases and J dropped 6 bases, with 15 bases sitting between them. The CDR3 is CASSGRSDGDTQYF. DNA for the CDR3: TGTGCCAGCAGCGGGAGGTCGGATGGCGATACGCAGTATTTT. Using reference TRBV5-4 and TRBJ2-3 for the parts outside the CDR3, the full variable domain is ETGVTQSPTHLIKTRGQQVTLRCSSQSGHNTVSWYQQALGQGPQFIFQYYREEENGRGNFPPRFSGLQFPNYSSELNVNALELDDSALYLCASSGRSDGDTQYFGPGTRLTVL.

This sequence joins TRBV18 and TRBJ2-5; D perhaps matches TRBD1 (6 bases). Trimming removed 3 bases at V and 2 bases at J, with 16 bases between. The V gene's germline CDR1 is KGHSH and CDR2 LQKENI. The CDR3 covers 16 residues. Written as DNA, the CDR3 is TGTGCCAGCTCACCCAAAACAGGGCCAATGCAAGAGACCCAGTACTTC. It codes for CASSPKTGPMQETQYF. Full variable domain (rest looked up from reference TRBV18 and TRBJ2-5): NAGVMQNPRHLVRRRGQEARLRCSPMKGHSHVYWYRQLPEEGLKFMVYLQKENIIDESGMPKERFSAEFPKEGPSILRIQQVVRGDSAAYFCASSPKTGPMQETQYFGPGTRLLVL.

The chain has TRBV15 and TRBJ2-1; 8 nucleotides align to TRBD1. Germline V gene data show CDR1 as LNHNV and CDR2 as YYDKDF (reference sequence). This CDR3 has 17 residues. Trimming cost V 3 bases and J 0 bases; bases outside gene matches: 7. The CDR3 DNA sequence: TGTGCCACCAGCAGGAGAGGACAGGGCCGCTCCTACAATGAGCAGTTCTTC. Translated, it gives CATSRRGQGRSYNEQFF. The variable domain in full, completed from reference TRBV15 and TRBJ2-1, reads DAMVIQNPRYQVTQFGKPVTLSCSQTLNHNVMYWYQQKSSQAPKLLFHYYDKDFNNEADTPDNFQSRRPNTSFCFLDIRSPGLGDTAMYLCATSRRGQGRSYNEQFFGPGTRLTVL.

This chain joins TRBV29-1 and TRBJ2-3; TRBD1 agrees at 10 bases. V lost 8 bases to trimming and J lost 5 bases; unmatched junction nucleotides: 7. Germline V gene lookup returns CDR1 SQVTM and CDR2 ANQGSEA. This CDR3 is built from 13 residues. The CDR3 coding sequence is TGCAGCTTAATCCGGGACAGGGGAGATACGCAGTATTTT. Translating gives CSLIRDRGDTQYF.

This clone showed up just a few times. CDR3 sequence reads: CASSPQGGIYNEQFF. In DNA form, the CDR3 reads TGTGCCAGCTCACCTCAAGGGGGCATCTACAATGAGCAGTTCTTC. The chain joins TRBV18 to TRBJ2-1; 7 positions agree with TRBD1. V shed 3 bases and J 3 bases; nucleotides not matched to a gene: 5. This CDR3 has 15 residues. The germline V gene has CDR1 KGHSH and CDR2 LQKENI. The variable domain in full, with the rest retrieved from reference TRBV18 and TRBJ2-1, is NAGVMQNPRHLVRRRGQEARLRCSPMKGHSHVYWYRQLPEEGLKFMVYLQKENIIDESGMPKERFSAEFPKEGPSILRIQQVVRGDSAAYFCASSPQGGIYNEQFFGPGTRLTVL.

This clone has a handful of counts. The chain couples TRBV30 to TRBJ2-1; a possible D gene is TRBD1 (6 bases). This CDR3 spans 14 amino acids. The ends were cut back, 2 bases at V and 3 bases at J, with 11 bases in the middle. Germline V lookup: CDR1 GTSNPN, CDR2 SVGIG (reference sequence). Here the CDR3 DNA reads TGTGCCTGGAGTCGGGGACAAGGCTACAATGAGCAGTTCTTC. This encodes CAWSRGQGYNEQFF.

This clone was picked up a small number of times. The chain uses TRBV5-6 and TRBJ2-7, with 7 bases identical to TRBD1. V was pared by 5 bases and J by 9 bases, with 11 bases of the junction left unmatched. This CDR3 contains 13 residues. Looked up from germline, CDR1 is SGHDT and CDR2 is YYEEEE. CDR3 amino acids: CASRRTGSLSQYF. CDR3 bases: TGTGCCAGCAGACGGACAGGCTCCTTATCGCAGTACTTC.

Details on this clone: This same CDR3 is encoded by further DNA sequences in the sample. The rearrangement links TRBV5-1 to TRBJ2-6, with D unclear. This CDR3 has 14 amino acids. Germline lookup yields CDR1 SGHRS and CDR2 YFSETQ. Trimming pared 0 bases from V and 2 bases from J, leaving 3 bases between. DNA of the CDR3: TGCGCCAGCAGCTTGGTAGCTGGGGCCAACGTCCTGACTTTC. Protein sequence: CASSLVAGANVLTF.

The rearrangement uses TRBV5-4 and TRBJ2-1, with 10 bases identical to TRBD2. The V gene end was trimmed by 0 bases and the J gene end by 4 bases; junction bases not matched to a gene: 4. Per the germline V gene, CDR1 is SGHNT and CDR2 is YYREEE (reference sequence). CDR3 length: 16 residues. CDR3 residues: CASSLGLAGEYNEQFF. The CDR3 DNA follows: TGTGCCAGCAGCTTGGGGCTAGCGGGAGAATACAATGAGCAGTTCTTC. Together with reference TRBV5-4 and TRBJ2-1, the CDR3 gives the full variable domain: ETGVTQSPTHLIKTRGQQVTLRCSSQSGHNTVSWYQQALGQGPQFIFQYYREEENGRGNFPPRFSGLQFPNYSSELNVNALELDDSALYLCASSLGLAGEYNEQFFGPGTRLTVL.

This clone occurred a few times. The chain is built from TRBV7-2 and TRBJ2-7, with TRBD1 matching over 8 bases. The CDR3 is made up of 15 amino acids. Unmatched junction bases numbered 5, after V lost 4 bases and J lost 0 bases. Germline V CDR1 and CDR2: SGHTA, FQGNSA. CDR3 loop: CASSSAGQGSYEQYF. The CDR3 DNA reads TGTGCCAGCAGCTCTGCCGGACAGGGCTCCTACGAGCAGTACTTC.

This clone was recorded a few times. V and J are TRBV29-1 and TRBJ2-5; D is undetermined. CDR1 is SQVTM and CDR2 is ANQGSEA in the germline V gene. CDR3 length: 13 amino acids. The ends were cut back, 6 bases at V and 1 base at J, with 12 bases in the middle. The CDR3 DNA is TGCAGCGTGGCACCCCTCATCCAAGAGACCCAGTACTTC. Encoded protein: CSVAPLIQETQYF.

In DNA, the CDR3 is TGCGCCAGCAGCCAAGATTGGGCAGCATACGAGCAGTACTTC. Amino acids: CASSQDWAAYEQYF. The V gene is TRBV4-3, the J gene TRBJ2-7; no reliable D call. The CDR3 loop spans 14 amino acids. The V end lost 0 bases, the J end lost 4 bases, and 10 bases lay between the germline ends. CDR1 is LGHNA, CDR2 YSLEER, per germline.

The chain carries TRBV7-9 and TRBJ2-1; TRBD1 matches 9 bases. Germline values: CDR1 SEHNR, CDR2 FQNEAQ (reference sequence). The CDR3 runs to 13 residues. Unmatched junction bases numbered 10, after V lost 3 bases and J lost 16 bases. DNA of the CDR3: TGTGCCAGCAGCTTCGGACAGGGGCTTGGTTTATTCTTC. This gives the protein CASSFGQGLGLFF.

This clone was counted a few times. The chain employs TRBV4-3 and TRBJ1-2; possibly TRBD1 for D (5 bases). Germline-derived CDR1 and CDR2 are LGHNA and YSLEER. The CDR3 consists of 16 residues. Trimming cost V 2 bases and J 4 bases, with 17 bases left between them. The CDR3 protein is CASSQTAAGMPYGYTF. CDR3 in DNA: TGCGCCAGCAGCCAAACGGCTGCAGGGATGCCCTATGGCTACACCTTC.

V is TRBV5-6 and J is TRBJ2-5, with D possibly TRBD2 on 6 matching bases. V lost 5 bases and J lost 7, with 18 bases in between. Germline lookup yields CDR1 SGHDT and CDR2 YYEEEE. This CDR3 is built from 14 residues. The CDR3 nucleotides read TGTGCCAGCAGTGGCGGGATTGGGGCAAGGACCCAGTACTTC. It is translated as CASSGGIGARTQYF.

This chain uses TRBV4-1 with TRBJ2-7; D gene ambiguous. The germline V gene encodes CDR1 MGHRA and CDR2 YSYEKL. The CDR3 length is 15 residues. V shed 0 bases and J shed 0 bases, with 9 bases lying between them. CDR3 protein: CASSQERFTSYEQYF. Here the CDR3 DNA reads TGCGCCAGCAGCCAAGAGCGGTTCACCTCCTACGAGCAGTACTTC.

The chain carries TRBV5-1 and TRBJ2-3; D is ambiguous. Trimming took off 0 bases at V and 8 bases at J, with 10 bases between the two ends. This CDR3 is 13 amino acids long. In germline, CDR1 is SGHRS, CDR2 YFSETQ. CDR3 sequence (DNA): TGCGCCAGCAGCTTGGAAGGCCCCGGTACGCAGTATTTT. Residues: CASSLEGPGTQYF.

This clone was seen a few times. This specimen includes other DNA sequences encoding the same CDR3. V gene TRBV7-3 combines with J gene TRBJ2-5; D unresolved. Trimming removed 5 bases from V and 3 bases from J, with 10 bases in between. The germline gives CDR1 SGHTA, CDR2 FQGTGA. The CDR3 covers 13 residues. CDR3 DNA: TGTGCCAGCAGCCCTCATAGGGAAGAGACCCAGTACTTC. Translating gives CASSPHREETQYF.

The J gene is TRBJ2-5, the V gene TRBV9; D may be TRBD2 (6 bases). The germline V gene has CDR1 SGDLS and CDR2 YYNGEE. The CDR3 is 15 amino acids. V was trimmed by 3 bases and J by 5 bases, leaving 17 bases between them. The CDR3 region is CASSAHTGGGETQYF. In nucleotides, the CDR3 is TGTGCCAGCAGCGCCCATACAGGTGGAGGGGAGACCCAGTACTTC. Combining the CDR3 with reference TRBV9 and TRBJ2-5 gives the whole variable domain DSGVTQTPKHLITATGQRVTLRCSPRSGDLSVYWYQQSLDQGLQFLIQYYNGEERAKGNILERFSAQQFPDLHSELNLSSLELGDSALYFCASSAHTGGGETQYFGPGTRLLVL.

A remark on this clone: The sample carries other DNA sequences with the same CDR3. The V gene is TRBV9, the J gene TRBJ2-5; D unclear. V was shortened by 0 bases and J by 3 bases, with 6 bases between the two germline ends. CDR1 and CDR2 from the germline V gene are SGDLS and YYNGEE. This CDR3 spans 13 amino acids. CDR3 nucleotide sequence: TGTGCCAGCAGCGTAGGGACGGAAGAGACCCAGTACTTC. It translates to CASSVGTEETQYF.

This clone was detected a few times. J is TRBJ2-7 and V is TRBV28, with a possible D match to TRBD1 (5 bases). CDR3 size: 13 residues. V was cut by 2 bases and J by 3 bases, with 8 bases left in between. The germline V gene encodes CDR1 MDHEN and CDR2 SYDVKM. This CDR3 is CASSLGAFYEQYF. For the CDR3, the DNA is TGTGCCAGCAGTTTAGGGGCATTCTACGAGCAGTACTTC.

The chain has TRBV7-2 and TRBJ2-1, with 8 bases fitting TRBD2. The length of the CDR3 is 17 residues. V lost 5 bases to trimming and J lost 5 bases; unmatched junction nucleotides: 14. Germline V gene data show CDR1 as SGHTA and CDR2 as FQGNSA. The CDR3 nucleotides are TGTGCCAGCAGCGGTCTAGCGGGTTCGCCCAACCACAATGAGCAGTTCTTC. It encodes CASSGLAGSPNHNEQFF.

This clone was recorded a few times. This sample also contains other DNA sequences that code for the same CDR3. The chain joins TRBV20-1 to TRBJ2-7, with D perhaps matching TRBD2 (5 bases). The germline CDR1 and CDR2 sequences are DFQATT and SNEGSKA (reference sequence). This CDR3 has 11 residues. The V end was cut by 3 bases, the J end by 2 bases, with 5 bases between. The CDR3 is CSASGTYEQYF. The DNA for the CDR3 is TGCAGTGCTAGCGGGACCTACGAGCAGTACTTC.

The V call is TRBV5-4, the J call TRBJ2-4; D is perhaps TRBD1 or TRBD2 (6 bases each). CDR3 length equals 16 residues. Germline CDR1 and CDR2: SGHNT and YYREEE (reference sequence). Between the trimmed V and J ends, which lost 4 bases and 1 base, there was a span of 15 bases. The CDR3 coding sequence is TGTGCCAGCAGCCCGCCGGGGGCGCCGGCCAAAAACATTCAGTACTTC. Translating gives CASSPPGAPAKNIQYF.

The chain joins TRBV7-2 to TRBJ1-2; D is ambiguous. The CDR3 runs to 13 residues. The germline gives CDR1 SGHTA, CDR2 FQGNSA. Trimming took off 2 bases at V and 3 bases at J, with 7 bases between the two ends. Here the CDR3 reads CASSLNPDYGYTF. CDR3 DNA sequence: TGTGCCAGCAGCTTAAACCCTGACTATGGCTACACCTTC. The whole variable domain, filled in from reference TRBV7-2 and TRBJ1-2, reads GAGVSQSPSNKVTEKGKDVELRCDPISGHTALYWYRQSLGQGLEFLIYFQGNSAPDKSGLPSDRFSAERTGGSVSTLTIQRTQQEDSAVYLCASSLNPDYGYTFGSGTRLTVV.

This clone was seen a handful of times. This sequence joins TRBV13 and TRBJ2-6, with D perhaps matching TRBD2 (6 bases). The CDR3 is 14 amino acids. Germline assignment: CDR1 PRHDT and CDR2 FYEKMQ (reference sequence). V was cut by 5 bases and J by 2 bases, with 7 bases left in between. CDR3: CASSRRAGANVLTF. The CDR3 DNA reads TGTGCCAGCAGCCGGAGGGCTGGGGCCAACGTCCTGACTTTC.

This clone was seen more than once but under ten times. This chain links TRBV4-2 with TRBJ2-3; 7 bases are shared with TRBD2. The length of the CDR3 is 16 residues. Trimming cost V 0 bases and J 5 bases; bases outside gene matches: 8. Germline V gene data show CDR1 as LGHNA and CDR2 as YNFKEQ. CDR3 in amino acids: CASSQEPAGAGDTQYF. The CDR3 bases are TGTGCCAGCAGCCAAGAACCGGCGGGAGCGGGAGATACGCAGTATTTT.

The chain combines TRBV7-9 with TRBJ2-1, with 10 positions matching TRBD2. There are 16 residues in the CDR3. Trimming removed 3 bases from V and 5 bases from J; junction bases left unmatched: 7. Germline V gene data show CDR1 as SEHNR and CDR2 as FQNEAQ (reference sequence). The CDR3 reads CASSFAQREGHNEQFF. In DNA form, the CDR3 reads TGTGCCAGCAGCTTCGCCCAGCGGGAGGGCCACAATGAGCAGTTCTTC.

This chain links TRBV7-2 with TRBJ2-5; TRBD1 or TRBD2 may be the D gene (5 bases each). This CDR3 has 15 residues. The germline CDR1 and CDR2 sequences are SGHTA and FQGNSA. V was trimmed by 3 bases and J by 5 bases, leaving 16 bases between them. CDR3: CASSFALAKGETQYF. In DNA form, the CDR3 reads TGTGCCAGCAGCTTCGCTCTAGCCAAGGGGGAGACCCAGTACTTC.

The sample holds a few counts of this clone. This chain uses TRBV5-4 with TRBJ2-7, with no clear D. CDR3 size: 12 residues. V lost 0 bases and J 8 bases, leaving 9 bases between the germline ends. Germline V gene sequence: CDR1 SGHNT, CDR2 YYREEE (reference sequence). The CDR3 loop reads CASSLASVKQYF. The CDR3 DNA reads TGTGCCAGCAGCTTGGCCTCGGTGAAGCAGTACTTC.